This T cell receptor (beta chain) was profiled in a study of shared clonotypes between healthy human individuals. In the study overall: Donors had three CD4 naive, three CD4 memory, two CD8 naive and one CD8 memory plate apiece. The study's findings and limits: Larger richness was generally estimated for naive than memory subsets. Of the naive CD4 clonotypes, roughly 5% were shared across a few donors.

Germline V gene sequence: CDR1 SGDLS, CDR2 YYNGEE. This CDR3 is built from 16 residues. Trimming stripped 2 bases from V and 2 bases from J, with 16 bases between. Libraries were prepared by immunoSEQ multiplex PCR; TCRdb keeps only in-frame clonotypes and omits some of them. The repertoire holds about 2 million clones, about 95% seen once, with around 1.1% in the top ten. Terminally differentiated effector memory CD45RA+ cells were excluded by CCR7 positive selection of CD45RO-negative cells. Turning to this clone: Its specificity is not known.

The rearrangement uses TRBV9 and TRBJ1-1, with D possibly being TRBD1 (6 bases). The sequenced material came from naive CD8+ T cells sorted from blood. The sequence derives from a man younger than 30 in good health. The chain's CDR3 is CASSVDPGGANTEAFF. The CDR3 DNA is TGTGCCAGCAGCGTGGACCCGGGGGGGGCTAACACTGAAGCTTTCTTT.